The entry below describes one TCR beta chain. TCRdb reprocessed the 5' RACE reads via MiXCR and lists one record per CDR3 protein. The sample shows more than 50,000 distinct CDR3 sequences, around 5.5% of them seen only once. The data belong to a study of neurological immune-mediated disorders. With 1 base clipped from V and 10 bases from J, the junction kept 5 bases outside the gene matches. Germline CDR1 is SEHNR and CDR2 is FQNEAQ (reference sequence). The CDR3 spans 15 residues. The sequence came from a woman aged 25 to 45 with multiple sclerosis. The chain couples TRBV7-9 to TRBJ1-6; 9 bases map to TRBD1. The sequenced sample consisted of PBMCs. The CDR3 DNA reads TGTGCCAGCAGCTTAGGGGACAGGGAGATATCACCCCTCCACTTT. It yields the protein CASSLGDREISPLHF.